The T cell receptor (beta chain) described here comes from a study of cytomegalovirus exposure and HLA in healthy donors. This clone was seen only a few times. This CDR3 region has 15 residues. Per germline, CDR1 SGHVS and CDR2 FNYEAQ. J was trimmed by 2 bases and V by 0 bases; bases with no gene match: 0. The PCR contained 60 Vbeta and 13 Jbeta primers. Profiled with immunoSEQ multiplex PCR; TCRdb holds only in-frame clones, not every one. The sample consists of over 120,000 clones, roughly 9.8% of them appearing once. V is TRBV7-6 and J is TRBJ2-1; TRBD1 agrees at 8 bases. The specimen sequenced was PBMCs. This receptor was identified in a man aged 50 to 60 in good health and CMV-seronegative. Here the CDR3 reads CASSLAGQAYNEQFF. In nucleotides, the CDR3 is TGTGCCAGCAGCTTAGCGGGACAGGCCTACAATGAGCAGTTCTTC. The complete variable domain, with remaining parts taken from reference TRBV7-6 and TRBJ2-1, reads GAGVSQSPRYKVTKRGQDVALRCDPISGHVSLYWYRQALGQGPEFLTYFNYEAQQDKSGLPNDRFSAERPEGSISTLTIQRTEQRDSAMYRCASSLAGQAYNEQFFGPGTRLTVL.